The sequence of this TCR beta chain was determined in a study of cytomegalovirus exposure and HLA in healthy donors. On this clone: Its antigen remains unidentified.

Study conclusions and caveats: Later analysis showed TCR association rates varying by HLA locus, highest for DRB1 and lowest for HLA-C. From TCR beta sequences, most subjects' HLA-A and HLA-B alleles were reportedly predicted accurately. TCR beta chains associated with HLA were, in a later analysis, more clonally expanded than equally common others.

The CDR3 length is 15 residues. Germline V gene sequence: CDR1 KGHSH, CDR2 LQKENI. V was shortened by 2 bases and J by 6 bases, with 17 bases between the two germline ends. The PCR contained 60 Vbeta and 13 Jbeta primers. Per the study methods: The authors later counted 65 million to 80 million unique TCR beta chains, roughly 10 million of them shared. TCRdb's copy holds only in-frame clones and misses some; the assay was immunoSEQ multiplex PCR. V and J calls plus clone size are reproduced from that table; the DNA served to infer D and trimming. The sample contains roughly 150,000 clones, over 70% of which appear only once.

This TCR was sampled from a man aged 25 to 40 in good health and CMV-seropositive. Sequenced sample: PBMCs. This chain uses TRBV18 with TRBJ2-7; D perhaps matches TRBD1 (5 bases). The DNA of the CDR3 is TGTGCCAGCTCACCAGTAAGGGGCCCATTTTCCGAGCAGTACTTC. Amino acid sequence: CASSPVRGPFSEQYF.